The text below deals with one T cell receptor (beta chain). As processed by the authors: Estimates of nucleated cell counts were drawn from the amplification of reference gene primers. The repertoire was sequenced with immunoSEQ multiplex PCR; TCRdb's copy has only in-frame clones and lacks some. That table gives V, J and clone size, and the DNA gave D and trimming. Among hundreds of thousands of clones listed, about 89% were seen once. The source of the sample is a study of blood T cell repertoires in COVID-19. Study information: Material from acute and convalescent COVID-19 was sourced from the United States, Italy and Spain. Sources were T cells, B-cell-depleted T cells, or PBMCs; the material itself was cDNA or gDNA.

Trimming at V came to 1 base and at J to 5 bases, leaving 15 bases not matched to a gene. CDR1 is SGHTA, CDR2 FQGNSA, per germline. This CDR3 contains 18 residues. Source material: peripheral blood. The sequence came from a woman in her twenties or thirties with acute or convalescent COVID-19. V is TRBV7-2 and J is TRBJ2-3; 7 nucleotides line up with TRBD2. The CDR3 here is CASSLVGASGLTGDTQYF. The DNA for the CDR3 is TGTGCCAGCAGCTTAGTTGGGGCTAGCGGACTAACGGGAGATACGCAGTATTTT.